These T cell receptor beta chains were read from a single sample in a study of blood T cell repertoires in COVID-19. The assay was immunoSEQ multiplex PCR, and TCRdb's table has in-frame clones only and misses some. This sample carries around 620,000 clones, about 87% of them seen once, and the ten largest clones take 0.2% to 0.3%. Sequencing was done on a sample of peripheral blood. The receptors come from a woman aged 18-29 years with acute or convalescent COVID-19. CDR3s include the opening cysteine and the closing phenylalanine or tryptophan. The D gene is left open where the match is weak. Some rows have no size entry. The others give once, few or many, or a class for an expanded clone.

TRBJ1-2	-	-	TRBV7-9	TGTGCCAGCAGCTGGGCCACGGAACACTATGGCTACACCTTC	CASSWATEHYGYTF
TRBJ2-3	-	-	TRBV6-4	TGTGCCAGCCGCCGAAGGGGGGGGGCCGCAGATACGCAGTATTTT	CASRRRGGAADTQYF
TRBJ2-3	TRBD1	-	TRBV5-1	TGCGCCACCAGACAGGGAACAGATACGCAGTATTTT	CATRQGTDTQYF
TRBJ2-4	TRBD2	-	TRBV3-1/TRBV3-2	TGTGCCAGCAGCCAAGATAGGGCGGGGGGGTACATTCAGTACTTC	CASSQDRAGGYIQYF
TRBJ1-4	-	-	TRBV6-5	TGTGCCAGCAGTTACTCAGGGGCGTCAACTAATGAAAAACTGTTTTTT	CASSYSGASTNEKLFF
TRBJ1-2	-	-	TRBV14	TGTGCCAGCAGCCAAGATCTGGCTCCTTATGGCTACACCTTC	CASSQDLAPYGYTF
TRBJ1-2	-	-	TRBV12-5	TGTGCTAGTGGTTTGGTACCGGGGGGGCCTTATGGCTACACCTTC	CASGLVPGGPYGYTF
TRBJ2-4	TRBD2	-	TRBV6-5	TGTGCCAGCAGTTACAGCGGGGGGGCCACCAAAAACATTCAGTACTTC	CASSYSGGATKNIQYF
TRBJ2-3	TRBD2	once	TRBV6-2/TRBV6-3	TGTGCCAGCAGTTACTCGATTTTCCGACTAGCGGCCACAGATACGCAGTATTTT	CASSYSIFRLAATDTQYF
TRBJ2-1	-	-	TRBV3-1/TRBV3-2	TGTGCCAGCAGCCAAGATCCCTACTATGAGCAGTTCTTC	CASSQDPYYEQFF
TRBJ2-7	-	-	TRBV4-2	TGTGCCAGCAGCCAAGATCAGCCAGGGTCGTCCGAGCAGTACTTC	CASSQDQPGSSEQYF
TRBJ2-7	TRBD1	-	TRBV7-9	TGTGCCAGCAGCTCCCGACAGGGGGAGGATGTTCGCGAGCAGTACTTC	CASSSRQGEDVREQYF
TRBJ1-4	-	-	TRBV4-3	TGCGCCAGCAGCCAAGATGTCTCCGGTAATGAAAAACTGTTTTTT	CASSQDVSGNEKLFF
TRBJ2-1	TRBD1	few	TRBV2	TGTGCCAGCAGCAGACAGGGAGTATACAATGAGCAGTTCTTC	CASSRQGVYNEQFF
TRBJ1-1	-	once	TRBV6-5	TGTGCCAGCAGTTCCGGACAGACTTACACTGAAGCTTTCTTT	CASSSGQTYTEAFF
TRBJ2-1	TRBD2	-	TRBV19	TGTGCCAGTAGGGAACTAGCGGTCAATGAGCAGTTCTTC	CASRELAVNEQFF
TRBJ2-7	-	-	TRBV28	TGTGCCAGCAGTCCCCCCCGGGGCAGGGGCCTTTCCGAGCAGTACTTC	CASSPPRGRGLSEQYF
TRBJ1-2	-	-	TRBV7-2	TGTGCCAGCAGCAACCGACAAACCGCTAACTATGGCTACACCTTC	CASSNRQTANYGYTF
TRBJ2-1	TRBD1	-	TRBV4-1	TGCGCCAGCAGCCAAGACGTCACAGGGGGCTCCTACAATGAGCAGTTCTTC	CASSQDVTGGSYNEQFF
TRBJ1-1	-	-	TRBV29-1	TGCAGCGTTGAAGTGGGACACAGTGAAGCTTTCTTT	CSVEVGHSEAFF
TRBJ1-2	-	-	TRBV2	TGTGCCAGCAGTGAAAAGACCCGGGAGGTAATCTATGGCTACACCTTC	CASSEKTREVIYGYTF
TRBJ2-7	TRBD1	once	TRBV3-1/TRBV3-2	TGTGCCAGCAGCCAAGGCCCCGGGACAGTGTCCTACGAGCAGTACTTC	CASSQGPGTVSYEQYF
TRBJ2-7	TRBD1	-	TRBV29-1	TGCAGCGTTTTTGACAGGGGGCTGTACGAGCAGTACTTC	CSVFDRGLYEQYF
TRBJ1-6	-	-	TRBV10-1	TGCGCCAGCTCCGAATGGGTTCGGGATAATTCACCCCTCCACTTT	CASSEWVRDNSPLHF
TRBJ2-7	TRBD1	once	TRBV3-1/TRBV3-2	TGTGCCAGCAGCCGCCGAACAGGGGGATCTGCCTACGAGCAGTACTTC	CASSRRTGGSAYEQYF
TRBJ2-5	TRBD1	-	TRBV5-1	TGCGCCAGCAGCTTTGGCCGGCGGGACAGGGGTGTAGAGACCCAGTACTTC	CASSFGRRDRGVETQYF
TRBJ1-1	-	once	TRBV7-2	TGTGCCAGCAGCTTTTATTCCGGGGGGCCAGCTTTCTTT	CASSFYSGGPAFF
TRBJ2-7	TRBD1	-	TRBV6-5	TGTGCCAGCAGTTACCCTGGACAGGGGCGGTACGAGCAGTACTTC	CASSYPGQGRYEQYF
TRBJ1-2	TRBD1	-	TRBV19	TGTGCCAGTAGTACGCAGGGGGCCGCAAACTTCTATGGCTACACCTTC	CASSTQGAANFYGYTF
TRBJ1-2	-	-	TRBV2	TGTGCCAGCGGTCAAGTACCGAGGGGCTACACCTTC	CASGQVPRGYTF
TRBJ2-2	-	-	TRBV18	TGTGCCAGCTCACCTAATCCTACCGGGGAGCTGTTTTTT	CASSPNPTGELFF
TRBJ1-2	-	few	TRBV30	TGTGCCTGGAGTACTCACAGGGTCCCCTATGGCTACACCTTC	CAWSTHRVPYGYTF
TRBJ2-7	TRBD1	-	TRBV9	TGTGCCAGCAGTCGTAAACGGACAGGGCCGGACCTCTGCGAGCAGTACTTC	CASSRKRTGPDLCEQYF
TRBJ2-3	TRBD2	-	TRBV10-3	TGTGCCATCAGTGGAACTAGCGGCACAGATACGCAGTATTTT	CAISGTSGTDTQYF
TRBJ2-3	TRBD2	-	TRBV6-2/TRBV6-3	TGTGCCAGCAGTTGGGTCACCAGCGGGGGGGCTATTAGAAATACGCAGTATTTT	CASSWVTSGGAIRNTQYF
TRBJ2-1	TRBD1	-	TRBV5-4	TGTGCCCGCGAGGGACAGGAGCACTACAATGAGCAGTTCTTC	CAREGQEHYNEQFF
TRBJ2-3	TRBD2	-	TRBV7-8	TGTGCCAGCAGCGCGCGGGGGGGTGATACGCAGTATTTT	CASSARGGDTQYF